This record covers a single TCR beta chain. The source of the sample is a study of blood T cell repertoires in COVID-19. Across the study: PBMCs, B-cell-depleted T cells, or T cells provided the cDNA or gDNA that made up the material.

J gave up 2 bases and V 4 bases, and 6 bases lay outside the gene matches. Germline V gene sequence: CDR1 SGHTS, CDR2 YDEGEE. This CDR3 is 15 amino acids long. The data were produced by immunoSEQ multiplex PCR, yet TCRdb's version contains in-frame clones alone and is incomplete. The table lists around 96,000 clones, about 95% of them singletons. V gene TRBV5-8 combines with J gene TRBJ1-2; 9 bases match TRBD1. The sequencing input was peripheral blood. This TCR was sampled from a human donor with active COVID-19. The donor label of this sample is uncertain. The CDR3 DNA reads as TGTGCCAGCAGCCGGACAGGGGAGGCCAACTATGGCTACACCTTC. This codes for CASSRTGEANYGYTF.